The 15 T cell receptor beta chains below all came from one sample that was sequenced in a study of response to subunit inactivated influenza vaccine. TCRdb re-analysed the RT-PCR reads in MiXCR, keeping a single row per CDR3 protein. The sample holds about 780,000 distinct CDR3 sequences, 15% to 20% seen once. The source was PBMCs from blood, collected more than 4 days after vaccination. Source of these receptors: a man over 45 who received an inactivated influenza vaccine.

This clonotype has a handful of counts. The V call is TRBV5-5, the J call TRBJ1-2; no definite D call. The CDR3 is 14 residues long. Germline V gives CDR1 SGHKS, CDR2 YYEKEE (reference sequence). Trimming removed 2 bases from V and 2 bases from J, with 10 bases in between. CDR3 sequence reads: CASSFEGVNYGYTF. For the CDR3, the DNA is TGTGCCAGCAGCTTCGAGGGAGTCAACTATGGCTACACCTTC.

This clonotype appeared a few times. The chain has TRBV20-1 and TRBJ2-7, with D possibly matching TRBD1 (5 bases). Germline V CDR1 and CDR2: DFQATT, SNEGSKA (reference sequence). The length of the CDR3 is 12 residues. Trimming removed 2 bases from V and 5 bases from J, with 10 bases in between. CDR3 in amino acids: CSARTGYDEQYF. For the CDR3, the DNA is TGCAGTGCTAGAACAGGTTACGACGAGCAGTACTTC.

CDR3 coding DNA: TGTGCCAGCAGTTTAAGTGCGGGGGCCCCCCGCTATGGCTACACCTTC. Amino acid sequence: CASSLSAGAPRYGYTF. The V call is TRBV12-3 or TRBV12-4, the J call TRBJ1-2, with a possible D match to TRBD1 (6 bases). The germline V and J ends were trimmed by 2 bases and 4 bases, with 17 bases remaining between them. This CDR3 region has 16 residues.

CDR3 in DNA: TGTGCCAGCAGTTCCTTCCGGACCGGGGAGCTGTTTTTT. It specifies CASSSFRTGELFF. The chain links TRBV6-2 or TRBV6-3 to TRBJ2-2; D uncertain. The CDR3 covers 13 residues. Germline CDR1 and CDR2: MNHEY and SVGEGT. V was pared by 4 bases and J by 5 bases, with 8 bases between.

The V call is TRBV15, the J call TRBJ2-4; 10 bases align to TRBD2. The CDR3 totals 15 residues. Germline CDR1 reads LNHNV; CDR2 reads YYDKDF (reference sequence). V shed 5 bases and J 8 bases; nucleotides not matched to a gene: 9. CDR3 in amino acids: CATSPERGGRDIQYF. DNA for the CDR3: TGTGCCACCAGCCCAGAGCGGGGGGGAAGGGACATTCAGTACTTC.

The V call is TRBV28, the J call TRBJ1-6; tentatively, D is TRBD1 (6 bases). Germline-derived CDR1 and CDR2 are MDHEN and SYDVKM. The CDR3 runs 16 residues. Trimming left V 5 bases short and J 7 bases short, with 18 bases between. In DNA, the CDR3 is TGTGCCAGCAGTCCGCTCACAGGGACGTTCAATTCACCCCTCCACTTT. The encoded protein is CASSPLTGTFNSPLHF.

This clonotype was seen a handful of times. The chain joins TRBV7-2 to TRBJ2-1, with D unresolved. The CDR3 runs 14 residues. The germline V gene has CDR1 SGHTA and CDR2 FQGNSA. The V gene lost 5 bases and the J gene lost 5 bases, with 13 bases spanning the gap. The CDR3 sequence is CASSPTPQHNEQFF. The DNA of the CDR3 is TGTGCCAGCAGCCCCACCCCACAACACAATGAGCAGTTCTTC.

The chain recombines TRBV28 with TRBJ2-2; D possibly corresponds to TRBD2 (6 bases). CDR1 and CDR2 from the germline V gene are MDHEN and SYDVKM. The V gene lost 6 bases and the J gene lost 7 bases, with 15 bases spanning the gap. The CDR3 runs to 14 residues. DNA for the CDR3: TGTGCCAGCAGCCGGAGGGCCGGGGGCGGGGAGCTGTTTTTT. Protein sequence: CASSRRAGGGELFF.

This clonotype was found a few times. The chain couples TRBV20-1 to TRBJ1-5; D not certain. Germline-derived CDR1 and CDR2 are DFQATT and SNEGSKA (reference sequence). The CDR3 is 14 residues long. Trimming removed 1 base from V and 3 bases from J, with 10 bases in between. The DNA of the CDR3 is TGCAGTGCTAGAGGTGGACCCCACAATCAGCCCCAGCATTTT. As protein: CSARGGPHNQPQHF.

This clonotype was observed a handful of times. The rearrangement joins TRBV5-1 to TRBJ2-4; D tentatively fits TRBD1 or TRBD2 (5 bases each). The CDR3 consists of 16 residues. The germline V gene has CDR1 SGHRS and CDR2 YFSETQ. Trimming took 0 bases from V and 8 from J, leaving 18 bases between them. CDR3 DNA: TGCGCCAGCAGCTTGGGGCAGGGTCATCTGGGGGACATTCAGTACTTC. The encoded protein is CASSLGQGHLGDIQYF. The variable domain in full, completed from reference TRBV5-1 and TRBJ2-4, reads KAGVTQTPRYLIKTRGQQVTLSCSPISGHRSVSWYQQTPGQGLQFLFEYFSETQRNKGNFPGRFSGRQFSNSRSEMNVSTLELGDSALYLCASSLGQGHLGDIQYFGAGTRLSVL.

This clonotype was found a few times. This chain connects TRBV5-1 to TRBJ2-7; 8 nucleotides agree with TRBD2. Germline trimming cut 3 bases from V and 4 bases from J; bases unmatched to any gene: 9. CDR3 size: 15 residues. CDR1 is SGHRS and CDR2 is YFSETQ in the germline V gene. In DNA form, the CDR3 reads TGCGCCAGCAGCTCTCGAGCGGGAGTAGGGTACGAGCAGTACTTC. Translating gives CASSSRAGVGYEQYF.

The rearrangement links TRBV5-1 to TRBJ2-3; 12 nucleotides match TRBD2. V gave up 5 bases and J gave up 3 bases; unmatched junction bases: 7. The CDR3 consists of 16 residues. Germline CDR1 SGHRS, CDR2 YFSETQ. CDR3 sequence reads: CASRLAGGPVTDTQYF. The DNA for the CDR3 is TGCGCCAGCAGGCTAGCGGGAGGGCCGGTTACAGATACGCAGTATTTT. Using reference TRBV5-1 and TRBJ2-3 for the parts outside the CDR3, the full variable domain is KAGVTQTPRYLIKTRGQQVTLSCSPISGHRSVSWYQQTPGQGLQFLFEYFSETQRNKGNFPGRFSGRQFSNSRSEMNVSTLELGDSALYLCASRLAGGPVTDTQYFGPGTRLTVL.

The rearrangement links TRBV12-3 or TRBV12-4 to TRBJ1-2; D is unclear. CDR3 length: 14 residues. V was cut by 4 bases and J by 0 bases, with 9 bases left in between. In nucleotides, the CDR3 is TGTGCCAGCAGTTCCAGAAATTCTAACTATGGCTACACCTTC. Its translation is CASSSRNSNYGYTF.

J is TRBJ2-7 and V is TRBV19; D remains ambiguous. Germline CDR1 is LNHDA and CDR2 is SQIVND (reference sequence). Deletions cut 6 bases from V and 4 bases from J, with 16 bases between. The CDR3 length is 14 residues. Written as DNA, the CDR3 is TGTGCCAGTAGCCCACGCACCCAAAAATACGAGCAGTACTTC. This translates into CASSPRTQKYEQYF.

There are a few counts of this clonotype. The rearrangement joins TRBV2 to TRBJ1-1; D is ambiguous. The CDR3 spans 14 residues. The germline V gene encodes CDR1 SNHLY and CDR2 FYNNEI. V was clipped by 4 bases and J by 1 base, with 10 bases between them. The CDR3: CASSGRRGNTEAFF. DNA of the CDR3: TGTGCCAGCAGTGGGAGGCGAGGGAACACTGAAGCTTTCTTT.